The sample holds a few counts of the clone carrying this T cell receptor beta chain. The sample originates from a study of OX40 agonist ivuxolimab in advanced cancers. Using immunoSEQ multiplex PCR, the repertoire was profiled, and TCRdb retains in-frame clones only, with some absent. The sample carries roughly 80,000 clones, around four fifths recorded once. CDR1 and CDR2 from the germline V gene are SEHNR and FQNEAQ (reference sequence). The CDR3 covers 15 residues. The ends lost 1 base at V and 3 bases at J; junction bases unmatched: 2. The sequence derives from an adult with an advanced solid tumor such as melanoma, head and neck, liver or kidney cancer. This material consisted of CD4+ or CD8+ T cells sorted from blood, taken in a trial of the OX40 agonist ivuxolimab. This chain links TRBV7-9 with TRBJ1-4; 7 bases align to TRBD1. The CDR3 region has the DNA TGTGCCAGCAGCTTAGGGCAGGGGGCTAATGAAAAACTGTTTTTT. Protein: CASSLGQGANEKLFF.